The present T cell receptor (beta chain) was sequenced within a study of blood T cell repertoires in COVID-19. Germline lookup yields CDR1 SEHNR and CDR2 FQNEAQ (reference sequence). The CDR3 is 12 amino acids. Trimming took off 3 bases at V and 11 bases at J, with 11 bases between the two ends. Under the authors' procedure: Amplification with reference gene primers provided the estimates of nucleated cell counts. The table came from immunoSEQ multiplex PCR; TCRdb's copy has only in-frame clones and leaves some out. V and J calls and clone size are those listed in that table; D and trimming were worked out from the DNA. The repertoire holds a few hundred thousand clones, around 89% seen once, with 0.95% to 1.5% in the top ten.

This chain uses TRBV7-9 with TRBJ2-1; the D is unclear. The specimen was peripheral blood. The TCR was taken from a man in his forties with acute or convalescent COVID-19. The CDR3, as DNA: TGTGCCAGCAGCTTCGACAAAACGAAGCAGTTCTTC. This translates into CASSFDKTKQFF.